A selection of T cell receptor beta chains follows, all from one sample in a study of OX40 agonist ivuxolimab in advanced cancers. TCRdb keeps only in-frame clones here, not all; method: immunoSEQ multiplex PCR. The data hold roughly 60,000 clones, with 70% to 90% observed a single time. The sequencing used CD4+ or CD8+ T cells sorted from blood, collected in a trial of the OX40 agonist ivuxolimab. These receptors all come from an adult with an advanced solid tumor such as melanoma, head and neck, liver or kidney cancer. CDR3s include the opening cysteine and the closing phenylalanine or tryptophan. D genes are given only for firm matches. Not all rows give a size; the values are once, few, many and, for expanded clones, a class.

v_gene	abundance	d_gene	j_gene	CDR3aa	CDR3nt
TRBV6-5	few	-	TRBJ2-3	CASGRDPQDTQYF	TGTGCCAGCGGTCGGGATCCCCAAGATACGCAGTATTTT
TRBV29-1	-	TRBD1	TRBJ2-3	CSVPGQGRTDTQYF	TGCAGCGTTCCGGGACAGGGGCGGACAGATACGCAGTATTTT
TRBV7-3	once	TRBD1	TRBJ2-2	CASSPPGQPNTGELFF	TGTGCCAGCAGCCCCCCGGGACAGCCGAACACCGGGGAGCTGTTTTTT
TRBV5-4	-	-	TRBJ2-2	CASSLVATNTGELFF	TGTGCCAGCAGCCTGGTAGCAACGAACACCGGGGAGCTGTTTTTT
TRBV4-1	few	-	TRBJ2-3	CASSQGSSLSTDTQYF	TGCGCCAGCAGCCAAGGCTCGTCCCTCAGCACAGATACGCAGTATTTT
TRBV4-3	-	-	TRBJ1-3	CASSQLNGGLNTIYF	TGCGCCAGCAGCCAGCTCAACGGGGGGTTAAACACCATATATTTT
TRBV6-5	-	-	TRBJ1-6	CASMMGWSSPLHF	TGTGCCAGCATGATGGGTTGGAGTTCACCCCTCCACTTT
TRBV5-1	-	-	TRBJ1-5	CASSLGVRGGNQPQHF	TGCGCCAGCAGCTTGGGGGTTAGAGGGGGCAATCAGCCCCAGCATTTT
TRBV5-1	-	-	TRBJ2-1	CASSLEGARANGEQFF	TGCGCCAGCAGCTTGGAGGGAGCCCGGGCGAATGGTGAGCAGTTCTTC
TRBV6-5	few	-	TRBJ1-3	CASSYTRDGNTIYF	TGTGCCAGCAGTTACACTCGGGACGGAAACACCATATATTTT
TRBV5-4	-	TRBD1	TRBJ1-1	CASSLRAGGHAEAFF	TGTGCCAGCAGCTTGAGGGCAGGGGGGCACGCTGAAGCTTTCTTT
TRBV5-5	-	TRBD1	TRBJ1-4	CASSLVQGVTNEKLFF	TGTGCCAGCAGCCTCGTACAGGGGGTCACTAATGAAAAACTGTTTTTT
TRBV27	-	-	TRBJ1-3	CASRLQGKVGNTIYF	TGTGCCAGCAGACTACAGGGAAAGGTCGGAAACACCATATATTTT
TRBV5-6	-	-	TRBJ2-2	CASSLFNGGELFF	TGTGCCAGCAGCTTATTTAATGGCGGGGAGCTGTTTTTT
TRBV4-2	-	-	TRBJ1-5	CASSPGSEVSPQHF	TGTGCCAGCAGCCCTGGGTCCGAGGTTTCACCCCAGCATTTT
TRBV9	-	-	TRBJ1-3	CASSASSSSSGNTIYF	TGTGCCAGCAGCGCCAGTAGTTCCTCCTCTGGAAACACCATATATTTT
TRBV6-6	-	TRBD1	TRBJ1-1	CAAAGTGRNTEAFF	TGTGCCGCTGCGGGGACAGGAAGGAACACTGAAGCTTTCTTT
TRBV19	-	-	TRBJ2-1	CASSQQGHEQFF	TGTGCCAGTAGTCAGCAGGGTCATGAGCAGTTCTTC
TRBV30	-	-	TRBJ2-7	CAWTRQGRAEQYF	TGTGCCTGGACTCGACAGGGGAGGGCCGAGCAGTACTTC
TRBV5-1	-	-	TRBJ2-7	CASSLVPGSYEQYF	TGCGCCAGCAGCTTGGTCCCAGGCTCCTACGAGCAGTACTTC
TRBV18	-	-	TRBJ2-2	CASSLEDSITGELFF	TGTGCCAGCTCACTTGAGGACTCAATCACCGGGGAGCTGTTTTTT
TRBV5-1	-	-	TRBJ2-7	CASSWGDSRSSYEQYF	TGCGCCAGCAGCTGGGGGGACAGCCGGAGCTCCTACGAGCAGTACTTC
TRBV28	-	-	TRBJ1-5	CASSSGTRLNQPQHF	TGTGCCAGCAGTTCCGGGACAAGACTCAATCAGCCCCAGCATTTT
TRBV15	-	TRBD1	TRBJ1-4	CATSRSPRDSSGGKLFF	TGTGCCACCAGCAGGTCCCCCCGGGACAGCTCTGGTGGAAAACTGTTTTTT
TRBV30	-	-	TRBJ1-1	CAWSSSRNTEAFF	TGTGCCTGGAGTAGTTCCAGGAACACTGAAGCTTTCTTT